Each of the 8 T cell receptor beta chains below was sequenced from the same sample in a study of blood T cells in healthy people across ages. A second PCR, run for about 7 to 11 cycles, used a sample-barcoded 5' primer plus a J-beta primer mix. TCRdb analysed the 5' RACE reads with MiXCR anew, one entry per CDR3 protein. The sample records approximately 1.5 million distinct CDR3 sequences, about 32% being singletons. The sequenced sample was blood. The source is a woman in her 30s in good health.

The rearrangement joins TRBV20-1 to TRBJ2-3; D is undetermined. The CDR3 loop spans 15 amino acids. Deletions cut 6 bases from V and 0 bases from J, with 16 bases between. Germline V gene sequence: CDR1 DFQATT, CDR2 SNEGSKA (reference sequence). The CDR3 nucleotides read TGCAGTGCCCCCTACCGTTTAACTAGCACAGATACGCAGTATTTT. Its translation: CSAPYRLTSTDTQYF.

The V call is TRBV6-6, the J call TRBJ1-1; no definite D call. Germline V lookup: CDR1 MNHNY, CDR2 SVGAGI (reference sequence). V was clipped by 2 bases and J by 1 base, with 14 bases between them. This CDR3 has 16 residues. CDR3 sequence (DNA): TGTGCCAGCAGTTACGATGGGCACAGACCGAACACTGAAGCTTTCTTT. The encoded protein is CASSYDGHRPNTEAFF.

This chain uses TRBV4-1 with TRBJ1-2, with D hard to call. The CDR3 runs 16 residues. Trimming took off 0 bases at V and 3 bases at J, with 14 bases between the two ends. Germline V gene lookup returns CDR1 MGHRA and CDR2 YSYEKL. Here the CDR3 DNA reads TGCGCCAGCAGCCAAGATGTTGGGGTAGTTTACTATGGCTACACCTTC. This sequence encodes CASSQDVGVVYYGYTF.

In this sample, this clonotype turned up a few times. J is TRBJ2-1 and V is TRBV12-3 or TRBV12-4, with D perhaps TRBD2 (5 bases). The V end lost 8 bases, the J end lost 8 bases, and 10 bases lay between the germline ends. The length of the CDR3 is 11 residues. The CDR3: CASGLGDEQFF. In DNA form, the CDR3 reads TGTGCCAGCGGACTGGGCGATGAGCAGTTCTTC.

V is TRBV20-1 and J is TRBJ2-3; D is unclear. Germline CDR1 and CDR2: DFQATT and SNEGSKA (reference sequence). CDR3 length: 11 residues. V dropped 5 bases and J dropped 2 bases, with 5 bases sitting between them. The CDR3 DNA reads TGCAGTGCTGTCCCCACAGATACGCAGTATTTT. This codes for CSAVPTDTQYF.

The chain couples TRBV28 to TRBJ2-4; 7 nucleotides agree with TRBD2. The CDR3 is 15 residues long. Germline V gene data show CDR1 as MDHEN and CDR2 as SYDVKM. The V and J ends lost 6 bases and 8 bases, in that order; junction bases with no gene match: 13. CDR3 sequence: CASSPNGRILDIQYF. In DNA, the CDR3 is TGTGCCAGCAGCCCCAACGGGAGGATTTTGGACATTCAGTACTTC.

The V call is TRBV11-2, the J call TRBJ2-7; the match to TRBD2 covers 9 bases. In germline, CDR1 is SGHAT, CDR2 FQNNGV. The ends lost 5 bases at V and 3 bases at J; junction bases unmatched: 14. The CDR3 covers 17 residues. CDR3 protein: CASSQKRLREGLYEQYF. DNA for the CDR3: TGTGCCAGCAGCCAAAAACGGTTGCGGGAGGGGCTCTACGAGCAGTACTTC. The full variable domain, completed using reference TRBV11-2 and TRBJ2-7, is EAGVAQSPRYKIIEKRQSVAFWCNPISGHATLYWYQQILGQGPKLLIQFQNNGVVDDSQLPKDRFSAERLKGVDSTLKIQPAKLEDSAVYLCASSQKRLREGLYEQYFGPGTRLTVT.

There are a few counts of this clonotype. The V and J genes are TRBV7-2 and TRBJ2-1; TRBD2 agrees at 11 bases. Germline values: CDR1 SGHTA, CDR2 FQGNSA. CDR3 length: 16 residues. Trimming cost V 5 bases and J 9 bases; bases outside gene matches: 12. This chain's CDR3 is CASSQVLAGAGGEQFF. For the CDR3, the DNA is TGTGCCAGCAGCCAAGTACTAGCGGGGGCTGGCGGTGAGCAGTTCTTC.